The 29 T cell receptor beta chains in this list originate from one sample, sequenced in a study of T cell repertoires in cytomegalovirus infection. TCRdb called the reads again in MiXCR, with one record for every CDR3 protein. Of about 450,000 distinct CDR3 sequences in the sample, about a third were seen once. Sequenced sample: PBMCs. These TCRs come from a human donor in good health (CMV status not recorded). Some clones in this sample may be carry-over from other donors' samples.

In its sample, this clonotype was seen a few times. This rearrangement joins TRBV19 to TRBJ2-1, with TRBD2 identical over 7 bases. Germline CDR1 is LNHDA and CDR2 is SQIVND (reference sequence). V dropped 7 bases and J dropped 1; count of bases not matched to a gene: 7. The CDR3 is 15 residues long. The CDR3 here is CASIPPGGSYNEQFF. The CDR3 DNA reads TGTGCCAGTATTCCCCCGGGGGGATCCTACAATGAGCAGTTCTTC. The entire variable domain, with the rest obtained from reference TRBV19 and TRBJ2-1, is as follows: DGGITQSPKYLFRKEGQNVTLSCEQNLNHDAMYWYRQDPGQGLRLIYYSQIVNDFQKGDIAEGYSVSREKKESFPLTVTSAQKNPTAFYLCASIPPGGSYNEQFFGPGTRLTVL.

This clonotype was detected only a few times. The CDR3 region is CAAGVQPQHF. CDR3 coding DNA: TGTGCCGCGGGGGTTCAGCCCCAGCATTTT. This rearrangement joins TRBV27 to TRBJ1-5, with a tentative D call TRBD1 (5 bases). V dropped 11 bases and J dropped 6 bases, with 8 bases sitting between them. Germline assignment: CDR1 MNHEY and CDR2 SMNVEV (reference sequence). The CDR3 has 10 amino acids.

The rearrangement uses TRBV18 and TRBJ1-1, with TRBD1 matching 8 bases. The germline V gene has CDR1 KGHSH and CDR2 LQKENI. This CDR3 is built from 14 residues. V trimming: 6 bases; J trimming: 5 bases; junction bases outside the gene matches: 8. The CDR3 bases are TGTGCCAGCTCGCTGGACAGGGTCGGGACTGAAGCTTTCTTT. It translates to CASSLDRVGTEAFF.

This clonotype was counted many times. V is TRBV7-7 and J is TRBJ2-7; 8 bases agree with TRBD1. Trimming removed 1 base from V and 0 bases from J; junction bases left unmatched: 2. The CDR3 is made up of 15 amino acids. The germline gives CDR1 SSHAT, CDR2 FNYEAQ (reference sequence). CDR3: CASSLGTGSSYEQYF. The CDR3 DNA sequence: TGTGCCAGCAGCTTAGGGACAGGGAGCTCCTACGAGCAGTACTTC.

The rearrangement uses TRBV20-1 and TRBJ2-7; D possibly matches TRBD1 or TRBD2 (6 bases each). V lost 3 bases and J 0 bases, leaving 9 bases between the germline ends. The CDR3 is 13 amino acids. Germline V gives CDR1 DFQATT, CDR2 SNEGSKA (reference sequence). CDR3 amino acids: CSARGGLSYEQYF. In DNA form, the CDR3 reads TGCAGTGCTAGGGGGGGCCTCTCCTACGAGCAGTACTTC.

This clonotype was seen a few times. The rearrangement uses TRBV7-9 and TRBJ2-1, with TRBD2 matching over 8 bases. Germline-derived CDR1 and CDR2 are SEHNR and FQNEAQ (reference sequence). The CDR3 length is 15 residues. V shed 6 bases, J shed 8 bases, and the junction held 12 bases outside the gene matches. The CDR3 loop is CASRIAGTLGDEQFF. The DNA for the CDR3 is TGTGCCAGCAGGATAGCGGGGACCCTCGGAGATGAGCAGTTCTTC.

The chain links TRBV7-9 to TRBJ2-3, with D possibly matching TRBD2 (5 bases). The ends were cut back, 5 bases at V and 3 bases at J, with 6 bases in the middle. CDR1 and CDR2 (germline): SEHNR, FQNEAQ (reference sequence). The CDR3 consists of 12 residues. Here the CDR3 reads CASSGETDTQYF. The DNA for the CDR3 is TGTGCCAGCAGCGGGGAGACAGATACGCAGTATTTT.

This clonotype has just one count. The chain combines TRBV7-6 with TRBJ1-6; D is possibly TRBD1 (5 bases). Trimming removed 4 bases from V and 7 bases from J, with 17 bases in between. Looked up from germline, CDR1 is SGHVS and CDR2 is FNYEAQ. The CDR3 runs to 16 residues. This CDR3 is CASSSSPGTTNSPLHF. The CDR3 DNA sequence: TGTGCCAGCAGCTCCAGCCCCGGGACGACAAATTCACCCCTCCACTTT.

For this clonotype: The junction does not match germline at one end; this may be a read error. The CDR3 DNA follows: TGTGCCAGCAGCCCTGGGTCGCTTCTTGGCACAGATACGAAGTATTTT. This gives the protein CASSPGSLLGTDTKYF. The chain recombines TRBV11-2 with TRBJ2-3; D remains unclear. Per germline, CDR1 SGHAT and CDR2 FQNNGV. The CDR3 is 16 amino acids.

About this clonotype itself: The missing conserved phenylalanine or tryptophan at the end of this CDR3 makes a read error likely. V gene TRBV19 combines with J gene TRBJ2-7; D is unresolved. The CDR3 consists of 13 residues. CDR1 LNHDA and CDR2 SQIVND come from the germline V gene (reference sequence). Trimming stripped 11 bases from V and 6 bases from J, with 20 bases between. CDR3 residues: CAALKEGWSEQYL. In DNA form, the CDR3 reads TGTGCCGCCTTAAAGGAAGGGTGGAGCGAGCAGTACTTA.

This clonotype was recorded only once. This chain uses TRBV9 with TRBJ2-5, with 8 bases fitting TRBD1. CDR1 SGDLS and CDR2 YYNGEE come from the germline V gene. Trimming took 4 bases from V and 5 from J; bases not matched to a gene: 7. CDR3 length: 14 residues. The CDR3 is CASSLRTGMETQYF. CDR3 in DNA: TGTGCCAGCAGCCTCAGGACAGGGATGGAGACCCAGTACTTC.

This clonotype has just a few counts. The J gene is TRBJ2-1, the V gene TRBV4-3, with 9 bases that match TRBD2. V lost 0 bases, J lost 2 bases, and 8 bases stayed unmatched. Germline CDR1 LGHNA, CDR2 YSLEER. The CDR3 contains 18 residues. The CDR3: CASSQEKSSGEAYNEQFF. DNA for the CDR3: TGCGCCAGCAGCCAAGAAAAGTCTAGCGGGGAGGCCTACAATGAGCAGTTCTTC.

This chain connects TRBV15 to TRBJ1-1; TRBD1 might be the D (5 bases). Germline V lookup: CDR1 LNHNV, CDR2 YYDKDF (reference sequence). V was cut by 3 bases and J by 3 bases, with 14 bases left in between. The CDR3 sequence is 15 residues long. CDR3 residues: CATSRAGTADTEAFF. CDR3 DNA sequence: TGTGCCACCAGCAGGGCCGGGACTGCAGACACTGAAGCTTTCTTT. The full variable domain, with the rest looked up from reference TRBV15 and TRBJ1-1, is DAMVIQNPRYQVTQFGKPVTLSCSQTLNHNVMYWYQQKSSQAPKLLFHYYDKDFNNEADTPDNFQSRRPNTSFCFLDIRSPGLGDTAMYLCATSRAGTADTEAFFGQGTRLTVV.

The CDR3 sequence is CASSLGTGWGETQYF. The CDR3 nucleotides read TGTGCCAGCAGCCTAGGGACGGGATGGGGGGAGACCCAGTACTTC. The gene calls are TRBV7-7 and TRBJ2-5; D may match TRBD1 or TRBD2 (5 bases each). The CDR3 consists of 15 residues. Trimming pared 5 bases from V and 5 bases from J, leaving 18 bases between. Germline V gene sequence: CDR1 SSHAT, CDR2 FNYEAQ (reference sequence). Full variable domain (rest looked up from reference TRBV7-7 and TRBJ2-5): GAGVSQSPRYKVTKRGQDVTLRCDPISSHATLYWYQQALGQGPEFLTYFNYEAQPDKSGLPSDRFSAERPEGSISTLTIQRTEQRDSAMYRCASSLGTGWGETQYFGPGTRLLVL.

Here the CDR3 DNA reads TGTGCCAGCAGCCCCCCCGGGGGGTTCCAAGAGACCCAGTACTTC. Protein product: CASSPPGGFQETQYF. The chain joins TRBV7-9 to TRBJ2-5; 7 bases fit TRBD2. The CDR3 contains 15 residues. Per germline, CDR1 SEHNR and CDR2 FQNEAQ (reference sequence). Trimming at V came to 5 bases and at J to 1 base, leaving 7 bases not matched to a gene.

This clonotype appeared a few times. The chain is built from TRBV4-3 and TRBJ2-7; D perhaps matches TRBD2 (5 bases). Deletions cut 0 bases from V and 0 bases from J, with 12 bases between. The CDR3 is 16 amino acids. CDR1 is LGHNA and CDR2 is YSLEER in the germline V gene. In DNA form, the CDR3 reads TGCGCCAGCAGCCAAGATTGGCCAGCGGACTCCTACGAGCAGTACTTC. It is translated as CASSQDWPADSYEQYF.

CDR3 loop: CASRSRPGVEKLFF. CDR3 in DNA: TGTGCCAGCAGATCCCGCCCGGGGGTGGAAAAACTGTTTTTT. The chain carries TRBV6-1 and TRBJ1-4, with a weak D call TRBD1 (5 bases). The CDR3 runs 14 residues. CDR1 is MNHNS and CDR2 is SASEGT in the germline V gene. The V gene lost 6 bases and the J gene lost 8 bases, with 16 bases spanning the gap.

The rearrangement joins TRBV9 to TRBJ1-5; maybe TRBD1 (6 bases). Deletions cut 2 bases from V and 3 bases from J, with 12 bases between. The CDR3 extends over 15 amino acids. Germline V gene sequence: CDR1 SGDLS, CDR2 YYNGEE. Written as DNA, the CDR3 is TGTGCCAGCAGCGTTACGGGGGGCGACAATCAGCCCCAGCATTTT. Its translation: CASSVTGGDNQPQHF. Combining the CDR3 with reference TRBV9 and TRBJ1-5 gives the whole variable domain DSGVTQTPKHLITATGQRVTLRCSPRSGDLSVYWYQQSLDQGLQFLIQYYNGEERAKGNILERFSAQQFPDLHSELNLSSLELGDSALYFCASSVTGGDNQPQHFGDGTRLSIL.

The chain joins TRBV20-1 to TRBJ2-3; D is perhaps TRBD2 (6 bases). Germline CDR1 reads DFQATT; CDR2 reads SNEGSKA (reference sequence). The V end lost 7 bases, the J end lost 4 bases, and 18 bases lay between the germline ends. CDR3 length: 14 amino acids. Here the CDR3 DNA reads TGCAGTGTATTGGAGGGGACCCATTCAGATACGCAGTATTTT. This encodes CSVLEGTHSDTQYF.

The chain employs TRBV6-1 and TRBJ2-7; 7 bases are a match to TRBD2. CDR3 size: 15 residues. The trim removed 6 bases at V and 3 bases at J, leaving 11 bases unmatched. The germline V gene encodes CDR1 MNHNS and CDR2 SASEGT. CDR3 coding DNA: TGTGCCAGCAGCCCCCGGGACTACCACCTCTACGAGCAGTACTTC. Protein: CASSPRDYHLYEQYF.

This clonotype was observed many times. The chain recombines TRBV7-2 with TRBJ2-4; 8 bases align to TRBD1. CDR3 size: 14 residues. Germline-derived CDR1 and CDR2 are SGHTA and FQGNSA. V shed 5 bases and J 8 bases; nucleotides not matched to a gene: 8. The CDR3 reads CASSPGQGLDIQYF. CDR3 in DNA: TGTGCCAGCAGCCCCGGACAGGGATTAGACATTCAGTACTTC.

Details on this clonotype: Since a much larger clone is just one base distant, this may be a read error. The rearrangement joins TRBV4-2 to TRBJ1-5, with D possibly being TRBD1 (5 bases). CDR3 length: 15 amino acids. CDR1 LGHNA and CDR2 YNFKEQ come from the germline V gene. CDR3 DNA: TGTGACAGCAGCCAAGATTGGGACTACGATCAGCCCCAGCATTTT. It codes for CDSSQDWDYDQPQHF.

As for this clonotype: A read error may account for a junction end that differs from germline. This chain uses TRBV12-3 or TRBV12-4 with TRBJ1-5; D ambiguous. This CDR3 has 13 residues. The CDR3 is CASGLGENQPQHF. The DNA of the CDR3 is TGTGCCAGCGGTTTAGGAGAAAATCAGCCCCAGCATTTT.

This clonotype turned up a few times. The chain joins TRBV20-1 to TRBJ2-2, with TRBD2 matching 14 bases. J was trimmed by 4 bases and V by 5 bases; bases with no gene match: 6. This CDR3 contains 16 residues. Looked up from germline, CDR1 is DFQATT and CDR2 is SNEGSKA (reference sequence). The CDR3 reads CSAETSGGAGTGELFF. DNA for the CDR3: TGCAGTGCTGAGACTAGCGGGGGGGCGGGCACCGGGGAGCTGTTTTTT.

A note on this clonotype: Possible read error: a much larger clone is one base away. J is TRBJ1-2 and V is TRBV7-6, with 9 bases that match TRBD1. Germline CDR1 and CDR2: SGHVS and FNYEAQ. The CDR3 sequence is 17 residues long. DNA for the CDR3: TGTGCCAGCAGCTTAGACCCAACAGGGGGCAGAGGCTATGTCTACACCTTC. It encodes CASSLDPTGGRGYVYTF.

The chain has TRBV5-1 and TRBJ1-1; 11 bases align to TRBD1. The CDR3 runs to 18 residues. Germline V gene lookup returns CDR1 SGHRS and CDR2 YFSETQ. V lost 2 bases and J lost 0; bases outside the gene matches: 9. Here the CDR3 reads CASSFLPGQGVLNTEAFF. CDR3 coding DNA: TGCGCCAGCAGCTTCTTACCGGGACAGGGGGTTCTGAACACTGAAGCTTTCTTT.

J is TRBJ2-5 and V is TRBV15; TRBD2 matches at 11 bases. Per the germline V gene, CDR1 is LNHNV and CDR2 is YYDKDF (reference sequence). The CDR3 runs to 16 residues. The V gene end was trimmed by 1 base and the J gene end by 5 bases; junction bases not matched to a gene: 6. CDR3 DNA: TGTGCCACCAGCAGAGCCGGGACTAGCGGTTTGGAGACCCAGTACTTC. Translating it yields CATSRAGTSGLETQYF.

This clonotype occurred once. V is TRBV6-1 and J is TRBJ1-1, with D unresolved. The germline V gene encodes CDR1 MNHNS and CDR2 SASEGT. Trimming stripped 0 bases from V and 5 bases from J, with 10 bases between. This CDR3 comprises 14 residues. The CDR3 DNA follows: TGTGCCAGCAGTGAAGCCCGACGGAGGACTGAAGCTTTCTTT. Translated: CASSEARRRTEAFF.

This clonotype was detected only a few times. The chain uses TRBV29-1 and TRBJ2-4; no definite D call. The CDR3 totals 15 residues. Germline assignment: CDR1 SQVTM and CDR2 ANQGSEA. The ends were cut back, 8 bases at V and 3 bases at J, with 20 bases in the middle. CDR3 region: CSIGDVPADKNIQYF. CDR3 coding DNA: TGCAGCATTGGGGATGTTCCGGCAGACAAAAACATTCAGTACTTC.